These T cell receptor beta chains were read from a single sample in a study of shared clonotypes between healthy human individuals. Assay used: immunoSEQ multiplex PCR; TCRdb lists only in-frame clones, some missing. Here the sample spans approximately 2,200,000 clones, about 93% being singletons. Material for sequencing was naive CD8+ T cells from PBMCs. These receptors were collected from a man between 18 and 35 years old in good health. Some clones in this sample may be carry-over from other donors' samples. Both conserved end residues are part of each CDR3. A D gene is named only where the DNA matches it firmly. Some rows have no size entry. The others give once, few or many, or a class for an expanded clone.

>-|TRBV7-9|-|TRBJ2-7
TGTGCCAGCAGCGGAGGACAGCCCGTCCACGAGCAGTACTTC
CASSGGQPVHEQYF
>TRBD2|TRBV13|once|TRBJ2-1
TGTGCCAGCAGGAGACTAGCGGTAGAGAATGAGCAGTTCTTC
CASRRLAVENEQFF
>-|TRBV15|few|TRBJ1-1
TGTGCCACCCATTGGGGGGAGGGGACACCCGACACTGAAGCTTTCTTT
CATHWGEGTPDTEAFF
>-|TRBV11-2|-|TRBJ2-1
TGTGCCAGCAGCTTTAGCGGTCACTACAATGAGCAGTTCTTC
CASSFSGHYNEQFF
>TRBD1|TRBV9|-|TRBJ2-7
TGTGCCAGCAGCGGGGGACAGGGGGCAACCCGCTACGAGCAGTACTTC
CASSGGQGATRYEQYF
>-|TRBV19|-|TRBJ2-1
TGTGCCAGTAGTATAGGTATAATGATAGCCTTCAATGAGCAGTTCTTC
CASSIGIMIAFNEQFF
>TRBD1|TRBV28|-|TRBJ2-7
TGTGCCAGCACCGAGACAGGGCTTTCCTACGAGCAGTACTTC
CASTETGLSYEQYF
>-|TRBV11-2|-|TRBJ2-7
TGTGCCAGCAGCTCGGACCCCCAAGAGCAGTACTTC
CASSSDPQEQYF
>-|TRBV7-9|-|TRBJ2-3
TGTGCCAGCAGCCCAAAGAGGGCTAACACAGATACGCAGTATTTT
CASSPKRANTDTQYF
>-|TRBV4-2|-|TRBJ1-1
TGTGCCACAAAAGTTCGGGTGAACACTGAAGCTTTCTTT
CATKVRVNTEAFF
>-|TRBV2|-|TRBJ1-1
TGTGCCAGCAGGGAGGGACCTTACACTGAAGCTTTCTTT
CASREGPYTEAFF
>-|TRBV7-9|-|TRBJ1-2
TGTGCCAGCAGCTCGATGGACCTGGAGCTTTCACCCAACTATGGCTACACCTTC
CASSSMDLELSPNYGYTF